A selection of T cell receptor beta chains follows, all from one sample in a study of blood T cell repertoires in COVID-19. The protocol was immunoSEQ multiplex PCR, while the TCRdb copy is restricted to in-frame clones and leaves out a portion. The data show roughly 190,000 clones, roughly nine tenths seen once. The specimen sequenced was peripheral blood. The receptors originated from a woman aged 60-70 years with COVID-19, enrolled during active disease. Each CDR3 is given with its conserved first and last residue.

V	J	CDR3
TRBV20-1	TRBJ1-2	CSAVEQGSAIF
TRBV6-2/TRBV6-3	TRBJ1-3	CASSRLAVLSGNTIYF
TRBV19	TRBJ2-3	CASSEDQWNLHTDTQYF
TRBV21-1	TRBJ1-4	CASSKAGVQGVATNEKLFF
TRBV3-1/TRBV3-2	TRBJ2-2	CASSHSRRDRTGELFF
TRBV10-3	TRBJ1-5	CATRSKTGEEGNQPQHF
TRBV4-1	TRBJ2-3	CASSQVSAPDTQYF
TRBV7-8	TRBJ2-3	CASSLLGGSSDTQYF
TRBV18	TRBJ1-5	CASSPRRGGSPQHF
TRBV6-2/TRBV6-3	TRBJ1-2	CASSYRSRGVLANYGYTF
TRBV15	TRBJ1-1	CATSRAQLNTEAFF
TRBV28	TRBJ1-1	CASSSQGGVSTEAFF
TRBV7-9	TRBJ2-7	CASSPLAGGPVYEQYF
TRBV5-1	TRBJ1-2	CASSAEQGLLGYTF
TRBV18	TRBJ2-5	CASSPAGQGDETQYF
TRBV3-1/TRBV3-2	TRBJ2-3	CASSQQLAGDIDTQYF
TRBV5-6	TRBJ1-2	CASSDGQGDYGYTF
TRBV7-2	TRBJ2-7	CASSPTSGRSYEQYF
TRBV24-1	TRBJ2-3	CATSPGLARDTQYF
TRBV7-9	TRBJ1-2	CASSLGTGQVGYTF
TRBV7-2	TRBJ2-5	CASSLDRVQETQYF
TRBV28	TRBJ1-5	CASIQGGSNQPQHF
TRBV5-5	TRBJ2-7	CASIPGTGSYEQYF
TRBV6-5	TRBJ1-2	CASSRTGQANYGYTF
TRBV27	TRBJ1-4	CASSLEGGGEKLFF
TRBV29-1	TRBJ1-1	CSVEETANTEAFF
TRBV7-9	TRBJ1-2	CASSLAGGLANYGYTF
TRBV6-6	TRBJ1-2	CASSDLQGNYGYTF
TRBV24-1	TRBJ1-5	CATSDLGRNQPQHF
TRBV15	TRBJ2-7	CATSGGFQNYEQYF
TRBV28	TRBJ1-2	CASSFRQAWNGYTF
TRBV7-9	TRBJ2-7	CASSSRGQALAGGLYEQYF
TRBV5-1	TRBJ2-5	CASSLKGLPETQYF
TRBV5-1	TRBJ2-7	CASSSGLAGVYYEQYF
TRBV10-3	TRBJ2-7	CAISEAPAGASPYEQYF
TRBV15	TRBJ2-7	CATQAASGSNYEQYF
TRBV7-2	TRBJ1-2	CASSRREDYTF
TRBV5-4	TRBJ2-2	CASSRTGAVTGELFF
TRBV5-1	TRBJ2-5	CASSSGTDTQETQYF
TRBV28	TRBJ2-7	CASSLTGGEYEQYF
TRBV10-2	TRBJ1-2	CASRAGSLYGYTF
TRBV7-9	TRBJ2-7	CASSRTSIDEQYF
TRBV4-1	TRBJ1-6	CASSPQVTYNSPLHF
TRBV24-1	TRBJ1-1	CATSASGTGVEAFF
TRBV6-5	TRBJ1-3	CASSYGDRVSGNTIYF
TRBV10-3	TRBJ1-1	CAIQTGLSNTEAFF
TRBV4-2	TRBJ1-2	CASSQDPPTGVYGYTF
TRBV9	TRBJ2-7	CASSTSGTPVVNEQYF
TRBV18	TRBJ1-2	CASSPLTDYGYTF
TRBV19	TRBJ2-2	CASSIGGHNTGELFF
TRBV7-2	TRBJ2-7	CASRRTGAYEQYF
TRBV7-8	TRBJ2-7	CAAGVSRGPYEQYF
TRBV7-2	TRBJ2-5	CASSLVKRSQETQYF
TRBV6-5	TRBJ1-4	CASSYSRRGEKLFF
TRBV7-3	TRBJ1-2	CASSLTVGGGVYGYTF
TRBV29-1	TRBJ1-2	CSVEVGAGYTF
TRBV13	TRBJ1-2	CASSLVDRRYGYTF
TRBV28	TRBJ1-4	CASSFRGEKLFF
TRBV4-3	TRBJ2-2	CASSQETSVRTGELFF